A single sample is the source of the 18 T cell receptor beta chains below, sequenced in a study of blood T cell repertoires in COVID-19. Measured with immunoSEQ multiplex PCR; TCRdb has only the in-frame clones, and not every one. In the table there are 23,000 or so clones, nearly 90% of which are singletons. Sample: peripheral blood. The source is a man aged 70-80 years with acute or convalescent COVID-19.

This chain uses TRBV18 with TRBJ2-7; the D gene is possibly TRBD2 (6 bases). The CDR3 contains 13 residues. V lost 2 bases, J lost 4 bases, and 9 bases lay in between. Germline CDR1 and CDR2: KGHSH and LQKENI. The CDR3 region has the DNA TGTGCCAGCTCACCAGGGAGCGGGTACGAGCAGTACTTC. It is translated as CASSPGSGYEQYF.

This clone was recorded a few times. The chain is built from TRBV7-9 and TRBJ1-3, with 7 bases that match TRBD1. This CDR3 is built from 16 residues. Germline lookup yields CDR1 SEHNR and CDR2 FQNEAQ (reference sequence). The V segment lost 4 bases and the J segment 4 bases; nucleotides outside the gene matches: 10. The CDR3 nucleotides are TGTGCCAGCAGCTCCCCTTGGAGGGGGCAGGGAAACACCATATATTTT. Its protein is CASSSPWRGQGNTIYF. Combining the CDR3 with reference TRBV7-9 and TRBJ1-3 gives the whole variable domain DTGVSQNPRHKITKRGQNVTFRCDPISEHNRLYWYRQTLGQGPEFLTYFQNEAQLEKSRLLSDRFSAERPKGSFSTLEIQRTEQGDSAMYLCASSSPWRGQGNTIYFGEGSWLTVV.

The chain uses TRBV21-1 and TRBJ1-6; the table's D gene call, TRBD1, was not cross checked with the DNA. TRBV21-1 counts as a pseudogene. The CDR3 length is 15 residues. The CDR3 sequence is CASSPDRGADSPLHF. The DNA for the CDR3 is TGTGCCAGCAGCCCAGACAGGGGCGCTGATTCACCCCTCCACTTT.

This chain uses TRBV18 with TRBJ2-5; 13 nucleotides agree with TRBD2. CDR3 length: 14 amino acids. Germline V lookup: CDR1 KGHSH, CDR2 LQKENI. Unmatched junction bases numbered 11, after V lost 6 bases and J lost 13 bases. The DNA of the CDR3 is TGTGCCAGCTCGTCCGGACTAGCGGGGGCCCCTCCGTACTTC. It codes for CASSSGLAGAPPYF.

V is TRBV28 and J is TRBJ2-5, with 7 nucleotides matching TRBD1. The CDR3 is 13 residues long. Germline V gene lookup returns CDR1 MDHEN and CDR2 SYDVKM. J gave up 5 bases and V 5 bases, and 5 bases lay outside the gene matches. The CDR3 sequence is CASSRGRWETQYF. In DNA form, the CDR3 reads TGTGCCAGCAGTAGGGGGCGTTGGGAGACCCAGTACTTC.

The count of this clone is one. The chain is built from TRBV27 and TRBJ1-5, with a possible D match to TRBD1 (5 bases). Trimming pared 5 bases from V and 3 bases from J, leaving 11 bases between. The CDR3 totals 14 residues. Germline CDR1 and CDR2: MNHEY and SMNVEV (reference sequence). CDR3 sequence (DNA): TGTGCCAGCAGTGCGCCAGGGCTCAATCAGCCCCAGCATTTT. Encoded protein: CASSAPGLNQPQHF.

V gene TRBV6-6 combines with J gene TRBJ1-1; TRBD1 matches at 7 bases. Germline V CDR1 and CDR2: MNHNY, SVGAGI (reference sequence). Losses at the gene ends were 5 bases for V and 8 bases for J; bases not matched to a gene: 2. The CDR3 runs to 11 residues. Written as DNA, the CDR3 is TGTGCCAGCAGTGGACAGGAAGAAGCTTTCTTT. This codes for CASSGQEEAFF.

The chain is built from TRBV7-9 and TRBJ2-5; the match to TRBD2 covers 7 bases. CDR3 length: 15 residues. Germline values: CDR1 SEHNR, CDR2 FQNEAQ (reference sequence). The trim removed 2 bases at V and 3 bases at J, leaving 6 bases unmatched. Here the CDR3 reads CASSLFGGGKETQYF. The CDR3 DNA reads as TGTGCCAGCAGCTTATTTGGGGGGGGTAAAGAGACCCAGTACTTC. Complete variable domain (other parts from reference TRBV7-9 and TRBJ2-5): DTGVSQNPRHKITKRGQNVTFRCDPISEHNRLYWYRQTLGQGPEFLTYFQNEAQLEKSRLLSDRFSAERPKGSFSTLEIQRTEQGDSAMYLCASSLFGGGKETQYFGPGTRLLVL.

The V and J genes are TRBV5-6 and TRBJ2-1; TRBD2 might be the D (6 bases). The germline V gene encodes CDR1 SGHDT and CDR2 YYEEEE. V was shortened by 3 bases and J by 8 bases, with 18 bases between the two germline ends. The CDR3 runs 15 residues. CDR3 sequence: CASSSRPGLTYEQFF. CDR3 sequence (DNA): TGTGCCAGCAGCTCACGACCGGGACTCACCTATGAGCAGTTCTTC.

The chain joins TRBV2 to TRBJ2-7; 8 nucleotides match TRBD1. With 4 bases clipped from V and 1 base from J, the junction kept 6 bases outside the gene matches. This CDR3 spans 15 amino acids. Germline values: CDR1 SNHLY, CDR2 FYNNEI. This CDR3 is CASSGDRLGSYEQYF. As DNA, the CDR3 is TGTGCCAGCAGTGGGGACAGGCTTGGATCCTACGAGCAGTACTTC. The entire variable domain, with the rest obtained from reference TRBV2 and TRBJ2-7, is as follows: EPEVTQTPSHQVTQMGQEVILRCVPISNHLYFYWYRQILGQKVEFLVSFYNNEISEKSEIFDDQFSVERPDGSNFTLKIRSTKLEDSAMYFCASSGDRLGSYEQYFGPGTRLTVT.

This clone was picked up one time. The same CDR3 arises from other DNA sequences in this sample as well. The CDR3 is CASSPPGLAGVETQYF. Here the CDR3 DNA reads TGTGCCAGCAGCCCCCCAGGCCTAGCGGGAGTTGAGACCCAGTACTTC. V is TRBV28 and J is TRBJ2-5, with 10 nucleotides matching TRBD2. The J segment lost 5 bases and the V segment lost 6 bases, leaving 12 bases of the junction unmatched. This CDR3 region has 16 residues. CDR1 MDHEN and CDR2 SYDVKM come from the germline V gene.

The chain has TRBV5-1 and TRBJ1-6, with D perhaps TRBD1 (6 bases). V lost 3 bases, J lost 5 bases, and 12 bases lay in between. The germline V gene encodes CDR1 SGHRS and CDR2 YFSETQ. This CDR3 has 15 amino acids. CDR3 sequence (DNA): TGCGCCAGCAGCTCCGGACAGACTAATAATTCACCCCTCCACTTT. As protein: CASSSGQTNNSPLHF.

The rearrangement joins TRBV5-4 to TRBJ1-2, with D possibly matching TRBD1 (6 bases). The CDR3 totals 15 residues. Germline loops: CDR1 SGHNT, CDR2 YYREEE (reference sequence). The ends were cut back, 4 bases at V and 2 bases at J, with 15 bases in the middle. Here the CDR3 reads CASSPVGQPNYGYTF. CDR3 nucleotides: TGTGCCAGCAGCCCCGTGGGACAACCAAACTATGGCTACACCTTC.

CDR3: CASSSPGLAGDQETQYF. The CDR3 nucleotides are TGTGCCAGCAGCTCACCGGGACTAGCGGGGGACCAAGAGACCCAGTACTTC. The J gene is TRBJ2-5, the V gene TRBV5-6, with 14 bases identical to TRBD2. Unmatched junction bases numbered 4, after V lost 3 bases and J lost 0 bases. The CDR3 covers 17 residues. Germline loops: CDR1 SGHDT, CDR2 YYEEEE.

The chain carries TRBV15 and TRBJ1-2, with 11 bases fitting TRBD1. The CDR3 is 14 residues long. CDR1 and CDR2 (germline): LNHNV, YYDKDF (reference sequence). Trimming cost V 2 bases and J 10 bases; bases outside gene matches: 6. CDR3 sequence (DNA): TGTGCCACCAGCAGACGCGGACAGGGGGCAGACTACACCTTC. It encodes CATSRRGQGADYTF.

The V call is TRBV5-1, the J call TRBJ2-7, with 9 bases fitting TRBD2. The CDR3 consists of 18 residues. Germline CDR1 is SGHRS and CDR2 is YFSETQ. The V segment lost 5 bases and the J segment 0 bases; nucleotides outside the gene matches: 15. Written as DNA, the CDR3 is TGCGCCAGCAGTCTCCGGGGCAATAGCGGGAGCGGCTCCTACGAGCAGTACTTC. Encoded protein: CASSLRGNSGSGSYEQYF.

V usage is TRBV7-9 and J usage is TRBJ2-1; TRBD1 aligns across 9 bases. Germline V gene data show CDR1 as SEHNR and CDR2 as FQNEAQ (reference sequence). The CDR3 runs 15 residues. V lost 4 bases to trimming and J lost 1 base; unmatched junction nucleotides: 2. As DNA, the CDR3 is TGTGCCAGCAGCTCGACAGGGGGTTCCTACAATGAGCAGTTCTTC. It encodes CASSSTGGSYNEQFF.

DNA of the CDR3: TGTGCCAGCAGTTTCGGGACAGGGCCGTACGAGCAGTACTTC. It is translated as CASSFGTGPYEQYF. The J gene is TRBJ2-7, the V gene TRBV27; TRBD1 matches 9 bases. The CDR3 is 14 amino acids. Germline lookup yields CDR1 MNHEY and CDR2 SMNVEV (reference sequence). V dropped 3 bases and J dropped 4; count of bases not matched to a gene: 4.